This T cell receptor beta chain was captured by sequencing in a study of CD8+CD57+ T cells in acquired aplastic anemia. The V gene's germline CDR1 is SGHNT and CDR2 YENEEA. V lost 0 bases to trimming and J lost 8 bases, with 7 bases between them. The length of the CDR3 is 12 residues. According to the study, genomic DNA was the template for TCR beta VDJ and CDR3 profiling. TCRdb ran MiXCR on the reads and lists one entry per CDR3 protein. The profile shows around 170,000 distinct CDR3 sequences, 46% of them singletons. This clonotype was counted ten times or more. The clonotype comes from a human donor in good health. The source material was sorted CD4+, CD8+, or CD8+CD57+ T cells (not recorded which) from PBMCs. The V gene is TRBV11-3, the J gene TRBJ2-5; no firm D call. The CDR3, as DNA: TGTGCCAGCAGCTTAGACAGCCAAACCCAGTACTTC. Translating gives CASSLDSQTQYF. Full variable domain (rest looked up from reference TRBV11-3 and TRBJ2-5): EAGVVQSPRYKIIEKKQPVAFWCNPISGHNTLYWYLQNLGQGPELLIRYENEEAVDDSQLPKDRFSAERLKGVDSTLKIQPAELGDSAVYLCASSLDSQTQYFGPGTRLLVL.